This entry concerns a single T cell receptor (beta chain). The record originates from a study of blood T cell repertoires in COVID-19. The CDR3 is 12 amino acids. Trimming removed 7 bases at V and 8 bases at J, with 12 bases between. Germline CDR1 LNHDA, CDR2 SQIVND (reference sequence). Original analysis: Researchers report that nucleated cell counts were estimated from reference gene primer amplification. Repertoires were generated with immunoSEQ multiplex PCR, while TCRdb's copy carries only in-frame clones and drops some. From that table come the V and J calls and clone size; the DNA was used to work out D and trimming. The sample records approximately 250,000 clones, around 83% being singletons.

This clonotype was sampled from a woman between 40 and 55 years old who had recovered from COVID-19. The chain links TRBV19 to TRBJ2-1, with D perhaps TRBD2 (7 bases). The sequencing input was peripheral blood. CDR3 region: CASNGGGDEQFF. CDR3 nucleotide sequence: TGTGCCAGTAACGGAGGGGGGGATGAGCAGTTCTTC.